The present TCR beta chain was sequenced within a study of OX40 agonist ivuxolimab in advanced cancers. The data were produced by immunoSEQ multiplex PCR, yet TCRdb's version contains in-frame clones alone and is incomplete. The repertoire consists of more than 50,000 clones, with approximately 83% occurring once and the leading ten covering roughly 12%. CDR3 length equals 15 residues. The germline gives CDR1 MGHRA, CDR2 YSYEKL. The V and J ends lost 10 bases and 5 bases respectively, with 21 bases between them. The receptor's source is an adult with an advanced solid tumor such as melanoma, head and neck, liver or kidney cancer. Here the sequenced sample was CD4+ or CD8+ T cells sorted from blood, taken in a trial of the OX40 agonist ivuxolimab. The J gene is TRBJ1-5, the V gene TRBV4-1; weak D call: TRBD1 (5 bases). Written as DNA, the CDR3 is TGCGCCACGTCCGACCGGGACCTTAGTTATCAGCCCCAGCATTTT. As protein: CATSDRDLSYQPQHF.